The sequence of this T cell receptor (beta chain) was determined in a study of blood T cell repertoires in COVID-19. The overall study: Whether acute or convalescent, the COVID-19 samples came from the United States, Italy and Spain.

Per the original data handling: Estimated nucleated cell counts came from reference gene primer amplification. Assay used: immunoSEQ multiplex PCR; TCRdb lists only in-frame clones, some missing. V, J and clone size derive from that table, while D and trimming were established from the DNA sequence. The sample has 150,000 to 200,000 clones, 76% seen once. The CDR3 contains 17 residues. Germline lookup yields CDR1 SGHTA and CDR2 FQGNSA. V shed 5 bases, J shed 0 bases, and the junction held 9 bases outside the gene matches. Input material: peripheral blood. The rearrangement joins TRBV7-2 to TRBJ2-3, with 9 bases matching TRBD2. The receptor's source is a woman in her fifties or sixties with active or convalescent COVID-19. This chain's CDR3 is CASSLNSGRSSTDTQYF. CDR3 coding DNA: TGTGCCAGCAGCCTAAATAGCGGGAGATCCAGCACAGATACGCAGTATTTT.